This is a list of T cell receptor beta chains from one sample in a study of metastatic and nonmetastatic thyroid tumors. TCRdb reprocessed the PCR reads using MiXCR. The profile covers about 64,000 clones, with about 16% appearing a single time and roughly a tenth taken by the ten largest. The sample consisted of blood. The receptor source for this set is a male donor with papillary thyroid cancer or a benign thyroid nodule (not recorded which). Some clones in this sample may be carry-over from other donors' samples. Both conserved end residues are part of each CDR3. Each record gives: V gene, clone size, J gene, D gene, CDR3 protein, CDR3 DNA. A D gene is named only where the DNA matches it firmly. For some rows the clone size is stated as once, few or many, or as a class when expanded; others skip it.

TRBV5-1	many	TRBJ2-6	NA	CASSFNKQGLVRSGANVLTF	TGCGCCAGCAGCTTCAACAAACAGGGCCTCGTACGCTCTGGGGCCAACGTCCTGACTTTC
TRBV11-2	many	TRBJ2-7	NA	CASSPSEGSYEQYF	TGTGCCAGCAGCCCCTCCGAAGGCTCCTACGAGCAGTACTTC
TRBV5-8	many	TRBJ1-2	TRBD1	CASSLAPGQVAGYTF	TGTGCCAGCAGCTTGGCCCCGGGACAGGTGGCAGGCTACACCTTC
TRBV6-5	many	TRBJ2-1	TRBD2	CASSFGRGLAELYQFF	TGTGCCAGCAGTTTCGGCCGCGGGCTAGCGGAGTTGTATCAGTTCTTC
TRBV9	many	TRBJ2-3	TRBD2	CASSVAAGRTDTQYF	TGTGCCAGCAGCGTAGCAGCGGGAAGGACAGATACGCAGTATTTT
TRBV9	NA	TRBJ2-5	NA	CASSVGLQAAIQETQYF	TGTGCCAGCAGCGTAGGATTGCAGGCTGCCATACAAGAGACCCAGTACTTC
TRBV18	many	TRBJ2-2	NA	CASSELGELFF	TGTGCCAGCTCAGAGCTCGGGGAGCTGTTTTTT
TRBV10-3	few	TRBJ2-1	TRBD1	CAISLQSGTGGQGNEQFF	TGTGCCATCAGTTTGCAATCCGGGACAGGGGGACAAGGAAATGAGCAGTTCTTC
TRBV30	NA	TRBJ2-7	NA	CAWSVQGKSYEQYF	TGTGCCTGGAGTGTACAGGGCAAATCCTACGAGCAGTACTTC
TRBV9	many	TRBJ1-4	NA	CASSVAGMGEKLFF	TGTGCCAGCAGCGTAGCCGGGATGGGTGAAAAACTGTTTTTT
TRBV6-4	many	TRBJ2-5	NA	CASSPRTEETQYF	TGTGCCAGCAGTCCCCGGACAGAAGAGACCCAGTACTTC
TRBV19	many	TRBJ1-1	NA	CASRRGDNPGTEAFF	TGTGCCAGTAGAAGGGGAGACAATCCGGGCACTGAAGCTTTCTTT
TRBV5-1	many	TRBJ2-2	NA	CASSGAGELFF	TGCGCCAGCTCCGGAGCCGGGGAGCTGTTTTTT
TRBV25-1	many	TRBJ1-5	TRBD1	CASSLHPQGCQPQHF	TGTGCCAGCAGCCTTCACCCACAGGGGTGTCAGCCCCAGCATTTT
TRBV20-1	NA	TRBJ1-5	NA	CSARLGGAYRNQPQHF	TGCAGTGCTCGACTCGGGGGCGCTTATAGAAATCAGCCCCAGCATTTT
TRBV10-3	many	TRBJ2-3	NA	CAISESQGTDTQYF	TGTGCCATCAGTGAGTCGCAGGGAACAGATACGCAGTATTTT
TRBV20-1	many	TRBJ2-5	TRBD2	CSAGLAGELSETQYF	TGCAGTGCTGGGCTAGCGGGGGAACTCTCGGAGACCCAGTACTTC
TRBV9	many	TRBJ2-3	TRBD1	CASSVAPPGQGTDTQYF	TGTGCCAGCAGCGTAGCTCCCCCGGGACAGGGCACAGATACGCAGTATTTT
TRBV5-1	many	TRBJ2-3	TRBD2	CASTSLAGGSTDTQYF	TGCGCCAGCACCTCGCTAGCGGGAGGCAGCACAGATACGCAGTATTTT
TRBV11-2	many	TRBJ2-7	TRBD1	CASSQSDRGSNEQYF	TGTGCCAGCAGTCAAAGTGACAGGGGGAGCAACGAGCAGTACTTC
TRBV10-3	NA	TRBJ2-5	NA	CAISAWEVTIDPQETQYF	TGTGCCATCAGTGCTTGGGAGGTCACAATTGATCCCCAAGAGACCCAGTACTTC
TRBV5-6	NA	TRBJ2-4	TRBD2	CASSLELAGGEIKNIQYF	TGTGCCAGCAGCTTGGAGCTAGCGGGAGGGGAGATCAAAAACATTCAGTACTTC
TRBV19	many	TRBJ1-5	NA	CASQAGRGQPQHF	TGTGCCAGTCAGGCCGGTAGGGGTCAGCCCCAGCATTTT
TRBV5-5	NA	TRBJ1-4	NA	CASSTVNLGFTEKLFF	TGTGCCAGCAGCACTGTCAATCTGGGGTTTACTGAAAAACTGTTTTTT
TRBV6-1	many	TRBJ2-1	TRBD1	CATALGQGDVEQFF	TGTGCCACCGCCCTAGGACAGGGGGATGTTGAGCAGTTCTTC
TRBV24-1	NA	TRBJ2-3	TRBD1	CANSDFARTGGTDTQYF	TGTGCCAACAGTGATTTTGCGCGGACAGGGGGCACAGATACGCAGTATTTT
TRBV3-1	NA	TRBJ2-1	NA	CASSQGYEQFF	TGTGCCAGCAGCCAGGGATATGAGCAGTTCTTC
TRBV6-1	few	TRBJ2-1	TRBD2	CASSPTSGGYNEQFF	TGTGCCAGCAGTCCGACTAGCGGGGGCTACAATGAGCAGTTCTTC
TRBV2	once	TRBJ2-7	NA	CASTGTGSYEQYF	TGTGCCAGCACCGGGACTGGCTCCTACGAGCAGTACTTC
TRBV15	many	TRBJ2-1	NA	CATSSSAYNEQFF	TGTGCCACCAGCAGCAGTGCCTACAATGAGCAGTTCTTC
TRBV7-2	many	TRBJ1-4	TRBD1	CASSSQTGSGEKLFF	TGTGCCAGCAGTTCACAGACAGGGAGCGGGGAAAAACTGTTTTTT
TRBV30	many	TRBJ2-5	NA	CAWRRGRVVQETQYF	TGTGCCTGGAGGCGAGGGCGGGTGGTCCAAGAGACCCAGTACTTC
TRBV7-2	NA	TRBJ1-2	NA	CASSSYMQGRDGYTF	TGTGCCAGCAGCTCATACATGCAGGGGAGGGATGGCTACACCTTC
TRBV10-3	many	TRBJ1-6	NA	CAIEEGRYNSPLHF	TGTGCCATAGAAGAGGGACGGTATAATTCACCCCTCCACTTT
TRBV2	many	TRBJ2-2	NA	CASSELQDTGELFF	TGTGCCAGCAGTGAGCTCCAAGACACCGGGGAGCTGTTTTTT
TRBV5-1	NA	TRBJ2-7	NA	CASSFGQWSSYEQYF	TGCGCCAGCAGCTTCGGGCAGTGGAGCTCCTACGAGCAGTACTTC
TRBV7-7	many	TRBJ2-3	TRBD2	CASSKSTSGAHTDTQYF	TGTGCTAGCAGCAAATCGACTAGCGGGGCCCACACAGATACGCAGTATTTT
TRBV6-1	many	TRBJ2-7	TRBD1	CASDRGRRGLGYEQYF	TGTGCCAGCGACAGGGGGCGCCGAGGGTTAGGCTACGAGCAGTACTTC
TRBV30	NA	TRBJ1-5	NA	CAWNRGTSNQPQNF	TGTGCCTGGAATCGGGGGACTAGCAATCAGCCGCAGAATTTT
TRBV6-1	medium-sized	TRBJ2-7	TRBD1	CASSDKGTGPSEQYF	TGTGCCAGCAGTGATAAGGGGACAGGGCCCTCCGAGCAGTACTTC
TRBV11-2	many	TRBJ2-5	NA	CASSSPAGVRETQYF	TGTGCCAGCAGCTCCCCAGCAGGGGTACGAGAGACCCAGTACTTC
TRBV24-1	many	TRBJ1-2	TRBD1	CATRDTGDSYGYTF	TGTGCCACCAGGGACACAGGGGACAGCTATGGCTACACCTTC
TRBV20-1	NA	TRBJ1-3	TRBD1	CSARDSEGGAGNTIYF	TGCAGTGCTAGAGATTCGGAAGGGGGCGCTGGAAACACCATATATTTT
TRBV7-6	NA	TRBJ2-7	TRBD1	CASSPGQGAQYEQYF	TGTGCCAGCAGCCCCGGACAGGGGGCACAGTACGAGCAGTACTTC
TRBV6-4	NA	TRBJ2-2	TRBD2	CASSGGLAGGPNTGELFF	TGTGCCAGCAGTGGGGGACTAGCGGGGGGGCCGAACACCGGGGAGCTGTTTTTT
TRBV7-3	many	TRBJ1-2	NA	CASSLLGDGGYTF	TGTGCCAGCAGCCTCCTCGGGGATGGTGGCTACACCTTC
TRBV9	many	TRBJ2-3	TRBD2	CASNLAGGSTDTQYF	TGTGCCAGCAACCTAGCGGGGGGTTCTACAGATACGCAGTATTTT
TRBV28	many	TRBJ2-1	NA	CASSLVRGEYNEQFF	TGTGCCAGCAGTTTGGTCAGGGGAGAATACAATGAGCAGTTCTTC
TRBV11-1	NA	TRBJ1-2	TRBD1	CASSLGDRGHHGYGYTF	TGTGCCAGCAGCTTGGGGGACAGGGGGCACCACGGCTATGGCTACACCTTC
TRBV9	many	TRBJ1-1	NA	CASSRKQNTEAFF	TGTGCCAGCAGCCGAAAGCAGAACACTGAAGCTTTCTTT